These T cell receptor beta chains were read from a single sample in a study of pediatric ulcerative colitis. The method was immunoSEQ multiplex PCR; TCRdb's version includes in-frame clones alone and lacks a portion of them. The table lists 16,000 or so clones, 80% of them singletons. The sequenced sample was gut tissue. The receptors originated from a boy aged 5-17 years who was a control in a study of pediatric ulcerative colitis. Both conserved end residues are trimmed from each CDR3. Each record gives: V gene, D gene, J gene, CDR3 protein. A D gene is named only where the DNA matches it firmly.

V: TRBV5-1; D: NA; J: TRBJ1-4; CDR3: ASRPGMTGQATNEKLF
V: TRBV7-9; D: TRBD2; J: TRBJ2-1; CDR3: ASREGAYNEQF
V: TRBV5-6; D: NA; J: TRBJ2-2; CDR3: ASSFGLITGELF
V: TRBV5-1; D: TRBD2; J: TRBJ2-3; CDR3: ASDKGAGGPDTQY
V: TRBV7-7; D: NA; J: TRBJ2-2; CDR3: ASGGDPLNTGELF
V: TRBV7-2; D: NA; J: TRBJ2-5; CDR3: ASSPWARQEETQY
V: TRBV7-8; D: TRBD1; J: TRBJ1-2; CDR3: ASSEGDSAYGYT
V: TRBV7-2; D: TRBD1; J: TRBJ2-5; CDR3: ASSLRAKGQRETQY
V: TRBV7-3; D: NA; J: TRBJ1-1; CDR3: ASSFGRRTEAF
V: TRBV10-3; D: NA; J: TRBJ2-3; CDR3: AIGSPRSGNKSTDTQY
V: TRBV11-2; D: NA; J: TRBJ2-7; CDR3: ASSVPGFASEQY
V: TRBV19; D: TRBD1; J: TRBJ1-1; CDR3: ASARTRTGEHEAF
V: TRBV7-2; D: NA; J: TRBJ1-5; CDR3: ASSFHGDQPQH
V: TRBV29-1; D: TRBD1; J: TRBJ1-4; CDR3: SAGQPNEKLF
V: TRBV18; D: TRBD1; J: TRBJ2-1; CDR3: ASSPLDRGELYNEQF
V: TRBV5-1; D: NA; J: TRBJ2-1; CDR3: ASSLEIAVYNEQF
V: TRBV9; D: NA; J: TRBJ2-5; CDR3: ASSEQERWDSTGETQY
V: TRBV5-1; D: TRBD2; J: TRBJ2-2; CDR3: ASSYSGGELF
V: TRBV7-9; D: NA; J: TRBJ1-3; CDR3: ASSFTAGGSGNTIY
V: TRBV7-9; D: TRBD1; J: TRBJ2-7; CDR3: ASSTRGTEQY
V: TRBV11-2; D: NA; J: TRBJ1-4; CDR3: ASNVYTGEKLF
V: TRBV4-3; D: NA; J: TRBJ1-6; CDR3: ASSQERGNSPLH
V: TRBV11-2; D: TRBD2; J: TRBJ2-7; CDR3: ASSLAGGPEEQY
V: TRBV20-1; D: NA; J: TRBJ2-1; CDR3: SAYNEQF
V: TRBV7-3; D: TRBD2; J: TRBJ2-1; CDR3: ASSLLAGNEQF
V: TRBV7-9; D: NA; J: TRBJ1-2; CDR3: ASSLNSPTVYGYT
V: TRBV28; D: NA; J: TRBJ2-5; CDR3: ASQGEGRTWEEGGETQY
V: TRBV25-1; D: NA; J: TRBJ1-1; CDR3: ASTLGNWGTEAF
V: TRBV7-6; D: NA; J: TRBJ1-2; CDR3: ASSLGSGDYGYT
V: TRBV11-2; D: NA; J: TRBJ1-1; CDR3: ASRGTGSHTEAF
V: TRBV11-2; D: NA; J: TRBJ1-2; CDR3: ASSPTVPNYGYT
V: TRBV30; D: TRBD2; J: TRBJ2-7; CDR3: AWSVDLAGAPYEQY
V: TRBV5-1; D: NA; J: TRBJ1-4; CDR3: ASSSSIQGTNEKLF
V: TRBV6-5; D: NA; J: TRBJ1-2; CDR3: ASSVRSSYGYT
V: TRBV11-3; D: TRBD1; J: TRBJ2-3; CDR3: ASSPRETGAKDTQY
V: TRBV5-1; D: NA; J: TRBJ2-3; CDR3: ASSSREPDTQY
V: TRBV6-1; D: NA; J: TRBJ1-5; CDR3: ATHNTQGPNQPQH
V: TRBV11-2; D: TRBD1; J: TRBJ1-1; CDR3: ASSFDRARGYTEAF
V: TRBV25-1; D: TRBD1; J: TRBJ2-7; CDR3: ASSEAGQGAPHEQY
V: TRBV2; D: NA; J: TRBJ1-6; CDR3: ASSEGPNNSPLH
V: TRBV7-9; D: TRBD2; J: TRBJ2-2; CDR3: ASSAPGLAGTGELF
V: TRBV10-3; D: NA; J: TRBJ1-3; CDR3: ATRDNRNTIY
V: TRBV30; D: NA; J: TRBJ1-3; CDR3: AWIPRQVSGNTIY
V: TRBV6-6; D: TRBD2; J: TRBJ2-1; CDR3: ASSYLTGLAGAEQF
V: TRBV27; D: TRBD1; J: TRBJ1-2; CDR3: ASSPDRGIYGYT
V: TRBV4-3; D: NA; J: TRBJ2-7; CDR3: ASSQAVGRYEQY
V: TRBV28; D: NA; J: TRBJ1-2; CDR3: ASSWGRGDGYT
V: TRBV2; D: TRBD1; J: TRBJ2-2; CDR3: ASSNTGGNTGELF
V: TRBV9; D: NA; J: TRBJ1-1; CDR3: ASSVEAGNTEAF
V: TRBV7-9; D: NA; J: TRBJ2-1; CDR3: ASSQTRGQTYNEQF
V: TRBV9; D: NA; J: TRBJ2-2; CDR3: ASRVSNTGELF